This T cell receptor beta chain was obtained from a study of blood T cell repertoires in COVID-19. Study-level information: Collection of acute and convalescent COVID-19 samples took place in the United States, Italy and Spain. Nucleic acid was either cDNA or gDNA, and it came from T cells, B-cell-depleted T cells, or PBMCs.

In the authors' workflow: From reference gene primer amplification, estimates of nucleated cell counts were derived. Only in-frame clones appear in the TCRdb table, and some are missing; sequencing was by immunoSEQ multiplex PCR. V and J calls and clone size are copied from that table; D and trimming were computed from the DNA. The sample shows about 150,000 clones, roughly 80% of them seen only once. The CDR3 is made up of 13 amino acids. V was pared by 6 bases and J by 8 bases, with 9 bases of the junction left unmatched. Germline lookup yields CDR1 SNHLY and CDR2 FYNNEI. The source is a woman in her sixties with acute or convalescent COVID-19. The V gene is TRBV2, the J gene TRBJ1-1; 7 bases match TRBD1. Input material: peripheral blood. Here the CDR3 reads CASSRDSGVEAFF. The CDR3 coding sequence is TGTGCCAGCAGCCGGGACAGTGGAGTGGAAGCTTTCTTT.